Below, 2 T cell receptor beta chains from the same sample are listed, as sequenced in a study of control samples from healthy donors and cancer patients. Sequencing used immunoSEQ multiplex PCR; TCRdb keeps in-frame clones, though not all of them. The table lists around 100,000 clones, approximately 92% of them singletons. The sequenced material came from blood. Receptor source: a human donor in good health. The donor label of this sample is uncertain.

This chain links TRBV3-1 (or the pseudogene TRBV3-2) with TRBJ1-1, with D possibly TRBD1 on 6 matching bases. Germline CDR1 reads LGHDT; CDR2 reads YNNKEL (reference sequence). This CDR3 has 18 amino acids. The V gene lost 1 base and the J gene lost 0 bases, with 18 bases spanning the gap. The CDR3 reads CASSQVPPGVEMNTEAFF. The CDR3 nucleotides are TGTGCCAGCAGCCAAGTCCCCCCAGGGGTAGAGATGAACACTGAAGCTTTCTTT.

This chain connects TRBV2 to TRBJ1-2; no definite D call. This CDR3 contains 13 residues. The germline V gene encodes CDR1 SNHLY and CDR2 FYNNEI. Trimming removed 4 bases from V and 4 bases from J, with 10 bases in between. The CDR3 DNA is TGTGCCAGCAGTGCCAGCCCGCTCTATGGCTACACCTTC. The encoded protein is CASSASPLYGYTF.